In this sample, the clone carrying this T cell receptor (beta chain) turned up a few times. What it binds is unknown. This sample was taken from a study of blood T cells in healthy people across ages. The germline V gene has CDR1 SGHVS and CDR2 FQNEAQ. The CDR3 spans 17 residues. A second PCR, run for roughly 7 to 12 cycles, used a sample-barcoded 5' primer plus a J-beta primer mix. From the 5' RACE reads, TCRdb called clonotypes with MiXCR, one entry per CDR3 protein. The sample includes 1.5 million to 2 million distinct CDR3 sequences, roughly 52% of them seen just once. Points from the study as a whole: Diversity was estimated from one million T cells, and these estimates were considered underestimates. Comparison with aged donors showed that long-lived donors had more naive CD4+ cells and higher diversity.

This TCR was sampled from a middle-aged woman in good health. The chain has TRBV7-8 and TRBJ2-7, with D maybe TRBD1 (5 bases). The J call may be incorrect, as the DNA end agrees better with TRBJ2-4. Specimen: blood. CDR3 sequence reads: CASSLVPAGIEKNIQYF. CDR3 nucleotide sequence: TGTGCCAGCAGCTTAGTTCCGGCAGGGATAGAGAAAAACATTCAGTACTTC.